These 14 T cell receptor beta chains were sequenced from one sample in a study of cytomegalovirus exposure and HLA in healthy donors. With 60 Vbeta and 13 Jbeta primers, the PCR was carried out. Sequenced by immunoSEQ multiplex PCR; TCRdb stores in-frame clones only, minus some. This table holds approximately 110,000 clones, approximately 80% found once. Material for sequencing was PBMCs. The receptors shown here come from a human donor in good health.

This sequence joins TRBV7-9 and TRBJ2-2; the D gene is possibly TRBD1 (5 bases). This CDR3 is built from 13 residues. V lost 5 bases, J lost 5 bases, and 9 bases lay in between. Germline V gene data show CDR1 as SEHNR and CDR2 as FQNEAQ (reference sequence). CDR3: CASSVTVTGELFF. CDR3 coding DNA: TGTGCCAGCAGCGTGACAGTGACCGGGGAGCTGTTTTTT. The full variable domain, with the rest looked up from reference TRBV7-9 and TRBJ2-2, is DTGVSQNPRHKITKRGQNVTFRCDPISEHNRLYWYRQTLGQGPEFLTYFQNEAQLEKSRLLSDRFSAERPKGSFSTLEIQRTEQGDSAMYLCASSVTVTGELFFGEGSRLTVL.

This clone was observed a handful of times. J is TRBJ2-5 and V is TRBV18; 8 bases fit TRBD1. TRBJ2-7 explains the end of the DNA better; the J call may be wrong. The CDR3 is made up of 15 amino acids. Germline-derived CDR1 and CDR2 are KGHSH and LQKENI. The CDR3 region has the DNA TGTGCCAGCTCCTACCTCCAGACAGGGGTATACGAGCAGTACTTC. It translates to CASSYLQTGVYEQYF.

This chain uses TRBV28 with TRBJ2-1; 7 nucleotides match TRBD2. V lost 4 bases, J lost 4 bases, and 7 bases stayed unmatched. In germline, CDR1 is MDHEN, CDR2 SYDVKM. The CDR3 sequence is 15 residues long. The CDR3 nucleotides are TGTGCCAGCAGTTCGGGGAGGGAGTGGTACAATGAGCAGTTCTTC. It encodes CASSSGREWYNEQFF.

CDR3 in DNA: TGTGCCAGCAGCTGGCTAGCGGGAGGAACGCAGTATTTT. Residues: CASSWLAGGTQYF. The V gene is TRBV11-3, the J gene TRBJ2-3; 11 nucleotides line up with TRBD2. Germline CDR1 SGHNT, CDR2 YENEEA. The trim removed 4 bases at V and 9 bases at J, leaving 3 bases unmatched. The CDR3 totals 13 residues.

In this sample, this clone turned up a few times. J is TRBJ2-5 and V is TRBV7-3; D unclear. Germline V CDR1 and CDR2: SGHTA, FQGTGA. Trimming pared 5 bases from V and 4 bases from J, leaving 17 bases between. The CDR3 runs to 15 residues. The CDR3 spells CASSPGYSFGETQYF. The CDR3, as DNA: TGTGCCAGCAGCCCAGGTTACTCTTTCGGAGAGACCCAGTACTTC.

The genes are TRBV7-3 and TRBJ2-3; D may be TRBD2 (6 bases). V was shortened by 4 bases and J by 3 bases, with 8 bases between the two germline ends. This CDR3 is 13 amino acids long. Germline CDR1 is SGHTA and CDR2 is FQGTGA. CDR3 in DNA: TGTGCCAGCAGCTGGGCGGGAACAGATACGCAGTATTTT. This sequence encodes CASSWAGTDTQYF.

J is TRBJ2-1 and V is TRBV19; 7 bases are a match to TRBD2. Germline values: CDR1 LNHDA, CDR2 SQIVND (reference sequence). V dropped 4 bases and J dropped 3; count of bases not matched to a gene: 6. This CDR3 comprises 15 residues. CDR3 nucleotide sequence: TGTGCCAGTAGTAAGGGAGCGGGGCTCTACAATGAGCAGTTCTTC. Its translation: CASSKGAGLYNEQFF.

The V gene is TRBV5-1, the J gene TRBJ2-7; 12 bases are a match to TRBD2. Losses at the gene ends were 5 bases for V and 6 bases for J; bases not matched to a gene: 9. Per germline, CDR1 SGHRS and CDR2 YFSETQ. The CDR3 is made up of 15 amino acids. CDR3 amino acids: CASRGSQLAGGEQYF. CDR3 DNA: TGCGCCAGCAGGGGGTCTCAACTAGCGGGAGGCGAGCAGTACTTC.

V and J are TRBV4-1 and TRBJ1-2; 8 nucleotides line up with TRBD1. CDR3 size: 14 residues. Germline-derived CDR1 and CDR2 are MGHRA and YSYEKL. The V segment lost 3 bases and the J segment 2 bases; nucleotides outside the gene matches: 2. The DNA for the CDR3 is TGCGCCAGCAGCCAGAACAGGGGGAACTATGGCTACACCTTC. Its protein is CASSQNRGNYGYTF.

This clone has just one count. The chain is built from TRBV6-1 and TRBJ1-1; TRBD1 matches 8 bases. CDR1 and CDR2 (germline): MNHNS, SASEGT. The CDR3 extends over 13 amino acids. After removal of 0 bases from V and 11 bases from J, the junction contained 5 bases not matched to a gene. CDR3 DNA sequence: TGTGCCAGCAGTGAAGCACAGGGGGGAAGGGCTTTCTTT. Translating it yields CASSEAQGGRAFF.

The CDR3 nucleotides read TGTGCCAGCAGGAGGACACAGAGCTCCTACAATGAGCAGTTCTTC. Residues: CASRRTQSSYNEQFF. The chain carries TRBV2 and TRBJ2-1, with a tentative D call TRBD1 (5 bases). The CDR3 is 15 residues long. The V end was cut by 6 bases, the J end by 0 bases, with 12 bases between. The germline V gene has CDR1 SNHLY and CDR2 FYNNEI.

This rearrangement joins TRBV27 to TRBJ2-3; D call uncertain. The V gene's germline CDR1 is MNHEY and CDR2 SMNVEV (reference sequence). There are 15 residues in the CDR3. The ends were cut back, 5 bases at V and 7 bases at J, with 19 bases in the middle. In DNA form, the CDR3 reads TGTGCCAGCAGTCCCCTACCCTTAAGCCGTAATACGCAGTATTTT. The encoded protein is CASSPLPLSRNTQYF.

The V and J genes are TRBV19 and TRBJ2-7; 9 positions agree with TRBD1. CDR3 length: 14 residues. Germline V lookup: CDR1 LNHDA, CDR2 SQIVND (reference sequence). The ends lost 6 bases at V and 1 base at J; junction bases unmatched: 4. CDR3 sequence (DNA): TGTGCCAGTAGCGGGACAGGGCTATCCTACGAGCAGTACTTC. This gives the protein CASSGTGLSYEQYF.

This clone appeared a few times. This sequence joins TRBV6-5 and TRBJ1-2; 9 bases match TRBD1. Germline values: CDR1 MNHEY, CDR2 SVGAGI. V gave up 5 bases and J gave up 8 bases; unmatched junction bases: 9. This CDR3 spans 14 amino acids. CDR3 bases: TGTGCCAGCAGTCGGACAGGGGAGGTCGCCGGCTACACCTTC. It specifies CASSRTGEVAGYTF.